The 6 T cell receptor beta chains below come from one sample, sequenced in a study of cytomegalovirus exposure and HLA in healthy donors. The PCR made use of 60 Vbeta and 13 Jbeta primers. Clones were sequenced by immunoSEQ multiplex PCR, and TCRdb holds only the in-frame ones, with some missing. The sample shows about 180,000 clones, 80% to 90% of them seen only once. The sample taken for sequencing was PBMCs. The receptors come from a woman younger than 30 in good health and CMV-seropositive.

The chain is built from TRBV2 and TRBJ1-1; D unresolved. This CDR3 region has 14 residues. V lost 3 bases and J 2 bases, leaving 10 bases between the germline ends. Germline V gene sequence: CDR1 SNHLY, CDR2 FYNNEI. The CDR3 protein is CASSDRGFNTEAFF. In DNA form, the CDR3 reads TGTGCCAGCAGTGATCGGGGATTCAACACTGAAGCTTTCTTT.

The sample holds a few counts of this clone. This chain uses TRBV2 with TRBJ1-2; 7 bases align to TRBD1. CDR1 is SNHLY, CDR2 FYNNEI, per germline. V dropped 7 bases and J dropped 6; count of bases not matched to a gene: 17. This CDR3 contains 16 residues. CDR3 amino acids: CASIMTGNSQGDGYTF. The DNA for the CDR3 is TGTGCCAGCATCATGACGGGGAACAGTCAGGGGGATGGCTACACCTTC.

The chain recombines TRBV10-1 with TRBJ2-5, with TRBD2 as a possible D gene (5 bases). Germline V gene sequence: CDR1 WNHNN, CDR2 SYGVQD (reference sequence). The CDR3 has 14 residues. V lost 0 bases and J 3 bases, leaving 8 bases between the germline ends. This chain's CDR3 is CASSESGSKETQYF. CDR3 nucleotide sequence: TGCGCCAGCAGTGAGTCGGGGAGTAAAGAGACCCAGTACTTC.

The chain carries TRBV7-8 and TRBJ2-3, with 8 positions matching TRBD1. This CDR3 has 18 amino acids. The J segment lost 4 bases and the V segment lost 2 bases, leaving 14 bases of the junction unmatched. Germline CDR1 SGHVS, CDR2 FQNEAQ. The CDR3 loop is CASSLYGLGRGRADTQYF. DNA of the CDR3: TGTGCCAGCAGCTTATATGGTCTCGGCAGGGGGCGCGCAGATACGCAGTATTTT. The whole variable domain, filled in from reference TRBV7-8 and TRBJ2-3, reads GAGVSQSPRYKVAKRGQDVALRCDPISGHVSLFWYQQALGQGPEFLTYFQNEAQLDKSGLPSDRFFAERPEGSVSTLKIQRTQQEDSAVYLCASSLYGLGRGRADTQYFGPGTRLTVL.

The J gene is TRBJ2-1, the V gene TRBV5-4; TRBD2 aligns across 7 bases. From germline, CDR1 is SGHNT and CDR2 YYREEE (reference sequence). The CDR3 length is 14 residues. V lost 1 base, J lost 6 bases, and 4 bases stayed unmatched. The CDR3 DNA follows: TGTGCCAGCAGCTTGTTTTCGGGGGGCAATGAGCAGTTCTTC. Encoded protein: CASSLFSGGNEQFF.

This clone has only a few counts. The V gene is TRBV2, the J gene TRBJ2-3, with D perhaps matching TRBD2 (5 bases). The germline V gene encodes CDR1 SNHLY and CDR2 FYNNEI. V was pared by 8 bases and J by 6 bases, with 24 bases between. This CDR3 comprises 16 residues. CDR3 nucleotides: TGTGCCAGCCTCCGAAGGGTGATGGCGGGTTCCGATACGCAGTATTTT. Translating it yields CASLRRVMAGSDTQYF.